This T cell receptor beta chain stems from a study of monozygotic twins with inflammatory bowel disease. Findings of the study overall: Possibly reflecting limited power, no difference in repertoire similarity was found between concordant and discordant twins.

Germline V lookup: CDR1 MGHRA, CDR2 YSYEKL. CDR3 length equals 15 residues. Using the 5' RACE reads, TCRdb records one entry per CDR3 protein without DNA. The specimen's table records around 450,000 distinct CDR3 sequences. Details on this clonotype: Its target is unknown.

Sequenced material: blood. The receptor was isolated from a human donor with ulcerative colitis or Crohn's disease, or a healthy co-twin of an affected twin (not recorded which). V and J are TRBV4-1 and TRBJ2-1. CDR3 sequence reads: CASSKGQNSYNEQFF.